This is a list of T cell receptor beta chains from one sample in a study of control samples from healthy donors and cancer patients. The data were produced by immunoSEQ multiplex PCR, yet TCRdb's version contains in-frame clones alone and is incomplete. Of about 120,000 clones listed, 85% to 90% are singletons. The sample taken for sequencing was PBMCs. Source of these receptors: a woman between 50 and 59 years old with colorectal cancer. CDR3s include the opening cysteine and the closing phenylalanine or tryptophan. The D gene is left open where the match is weak. Not all rows give a size; the values are once, few, many and, for expanded clones, a class.

V	J	size	D	CDR3	DNA
TRBV11-1	TRBJ2-7	once	.	CASSAGAMGYYEQYF	TGTGCCAGCAGCGCAGGTGCCATGGGATACTACGAGCAGTACTTC
TRBV7-2	TRBJ2-2	once	.	CASSLELPTGELFF	TGTGCCAGCAGCCTGGAATTGCCCACCGGGGAGCTGTTTTTT
TRBV6-5	TRBJ1-4	.	.	CASSYTSGEELFF	TGTGCCAGCAGTTACACTTCGGGAGAGGAACTGTTTTTT
TRBV5-4	TRBJ2-5	.	TRBD2	CASSEGLGFETQYF	TGTGCCAGCAGCGAGGGACTAGGGTTTGAGACCCAGTACTTC
TRBV2	TRBJ2-7	.	TRBD2	CASRERAGTRDEQYF	TGTGCCAGCAGGGAGAGAGCGGGGACGAGAGACGAGCAGTACTTC
TRBV19	TRBJ2-1	.	.	CASSISTGTYNEQFF	TGTGCCAGTAGTATTTCAACGGGGACCTACAATGAGCAGTTCTTC
TRBV6-5	TRBJ2-2	.	TRBD2	CASSYRAGGTTGELFF	TGTGCCAGCAGTTACAGAGCGGGGGGTACCACCGGGGAGCTGTTTTTT
TRBV6-2/TRBV6-3	TRBJ1-2	.	.	CASSPVNEGYTF	TGTGCCAGCAGTCCCGTCAATGAAGGCTACACCTTC
TRBV2	TRBJ2-1	.	.	CASSAGTRGVNEQFF	TGTGCCAGCAGTGCCGGGACACGGGGGGTTAATGAGCAGTTCTTC
TRBV3-1/TRBV3-2	TRBJ2-1	.	.	CASSQFDREQFF	TGTGCCAGCAGCCAATTCGACAGAGAGCAGTTCTTC
TRBV6-1	TRBJ1-2	.	.	CASSEAGGSYGYTF	TGTGCCAGCAGTGAAGCGGGGGGATCATATGGCTACACCTTC
TRBV2	TRBJ1-2	.	.	CASSEATGLWNGYTF	TGTGCCAGCAGTGAAGCAACAGGGCTGTGGAATGGCTACACCTTC
TRBV19	TRBJ2-7	few	.	CASSIGGSDEQYF	TGTGCCAGTAGTATCGGGGGTTCAGACGAGCAGTACTTC
TRBV2	TRBJ1-3	.	TRBD1	CASSLGQGKNTIYF	TGTGCCAGCAGCCTGGGACAGGGAAAAAACACCATATATTTT
TRBV5-1	TRBJ1-2	once	TRBD1	CASSKGQGAASGYTF	TGCGCCAGCAGCAAGGGACAGGGGGCAGCTAGCGGCTACACCTTC
TRBV7-9	TRBJ2-3	once	.	CASSLRDQSLTDTQYF	TGTGCCAGCAGCTTGCGGGACCAGTCTCTCACAGATACGCAGTATTTT
TRBV5-1	TRBJ1-6	.	.	CASSSQEGDSPLHF	TGCGCCAGCAGCTCCCAAGAAGGCGATTCACCCCTCCACTTT
TRBV5-1	TRBJ2-5	.	.	CASSLVFRPQETQYF	TGCGCCAGCAGCTTGGTTTTCAGGCCCCAAGAGACCCAGTACTTC
TRBV27	TRBJ1-2	.	.	CASNARPGHLSGYTF	TGTGCCAGCAACGCACGTCCGGGACATCTTTCTGGCTACACCTTC
TRBV9	TRBJ1-1	.	TRBD1	CASSVGTAYTEAFF	TGTGCCAGCAGCGTGGGGACAGCCTACACTGAAGCTTTCTTT
TRBV10-1	TRBJ1-1	.	.	CASSENMGNTEAFF	TGCGCCAGCAGTGAGAATATGGGGAACACTGAAGCTTTCTTT
TRBV5-4	TRBJ2-5	once	.	CASSLGDSKETQYF	TGTGCCAGCAGCTTGGGTGACAGTAAAGAGACCCAGTACTTC
TRBV29-1	TRBJ1-5	.	.	CSVRTRTDQPQHF	TGCAGCGTACGGACCCGGACAGACCAGCCCCAGCATTTT